This TCR beta chain originates from a study of OX40 agonist ivuxolimab in advanced cancers. V shed 0 bases and J 2 bases; nucleotides not matched to a gene: 6. CDR1 SGHAT and CDR2 FQNNGV come from the germline V gene. This CDR3 comprises 18 residues. Profiling relied on immunoSEQ multiplex PCR, and the TCRdb table lists in-frame clones only, not all of them. This table holds some 83,000 clones, around nine tenths found once. This clone was counted between two and nine times. Here the sequenced sample was CD4+ or CD8+ T cells sorted from blood, taken in a trial of the OX40 agonist ivuxolimab. The J gene is TRBJ2-3, the V gene TRBV11-2; 12 bases map to TRBD2. The source of this sequence is an adult with an advanced solid tumor such as melanoma, head and neck, liver or kidney cancer. The CDR3 region is CASSLDSRTSGDTDTQYF. Written as DNA, the CDR3 is TGTGCCAGCAGCTTAGATAGTCGGACTAGCGGGGACACAGATACGCAGTATTTT.